Below, 2 T cell receptor beta chains from the same sample are listed, as sequenced in a study of neurological immune-mediated disorders. Time point here: longitudinal time-point 3. TCRdb processed the 5' RACE reads anew with MiXCR; each CDR3 protein has one entry. Of roughly 48,000 distinct CDR3 sequences in the sample, roughly an eighth were seen once. Sequenced input: PBMCs. The receptors were gathered from a male donor with HTLV-1-associated myelopathy (HAM/TSP).

This clonotype was picked up many times. The rearrangement uses TRBV20-1 and TRBJ2-7; D tentatively reads TRBD1 or TRBD2 (5 bases each). This CDR3 is 12 amino acids long. V was trimmed by 3 bases and J by 6 bases, leaving 12 bases between them. Germline CDR1 is DFQATT and CDR2 is SNEGSKA (reference sequence). CDR3 loop: CSARFGAGEQYF. CDR3 bases: TGCAGTGCTAGGTTCGGGGCTGGCGAGCAGTACTTC.

This clonotype has a count of ten or more. The chain uses TRBV28 and TRBJ2-1; possibly TRBD1 for D (6 bases). Germline loops: CDR1 MDHEN, CDR2 SYDVKM. The CDR3 is made up of 15 amino acids. V lost 7 bases and J 7 bases, leaving 20 bases between the germline ends. CDR3 sequence (DNA): TGTGCCAGCACCCCACCTGGGGCAGGGGTGAATGAGCAGTTCTTC. Translated, it gives CASTPPGAGVNEQFF.